Listed below are T cell receptor beta chains from one sample, sequenced in a study of T cells expressing NK-cell markers. Reprocessing the 5' RACE reads, TCRdb reports a single entry for every CDR3 protein and omits DNA. Its listing shows about 260,000 distinct CDR3 sequences. The sample was blood T cells: a sorted CD56 or NKG2C T cell subset, CD4+ or CD8+ T cells, or bulk PBMC T cells (not recorded which). Receptors were obtained from a man aged 18-30 years in good health. Both conserved end residues are part of each CDR3.

J: TRBJ1-4; V: TRBV3-1; CDR3: CASSQGGGEKLFF
J: TRBJ2-3; V: TRBV6-5; CDR3: CASSYPDPDTQYF
J: TRBJ2-1; V: TRBV29-1; CDR3: CSVPRLAGDYNEQFF
J: TRBJ2-1; V: TRBV7-2; CDR3: CASSPTSGRAYSEQFF
J: TRBJ1-6; V: TRBV5-6; CDR3: CASSTGDRPASPLHF
J: TRBJ2-1; V: TRBV7-6; CDR3: CASSLAQVSSYNEQFF
J: TRBJ2-5; V: TRBV15; CDR3: CATSRPGTAAETQYF
J: TRBJ2-1; V: TRBV20-1; CDR3: CSATQFGGGEQFF
J: TRBJ2-7; V: TRBV3-1; CDR3: CASSQSREQYF
J: TRBJ1-1; V: TRBV12-3/TRBV12-4; CDR3: CASSPRTGPNTEAFF
J: TRBJ2-1; V: TRBV19; CDR3: CASSIRQGEQFF
J: TRBJ2-2; V: TRBV27; CDR3: CASSLSRYTGELFF
J: TRBJ2-1; V: TRBV20-1; CDR3: CSARDPGQGSNEQFF
J: TRBJ2-3; V: TRBV14; CDR3: CASSHVPDTQYF
J: TRBJ2-5; V: TRBV7-2; CDR3: CASSLIVGLETQYF
J: TRBJ2-3; V: TRBV3-1; CDR3: CASRNSGRASDTQYF
J: TRBJ2-2; V: TRBV11-3; CDR3: CASSPNWGGRGTGELFF
J: TRBJ1-2; V: TRBV6-5; CDR3: CASSFTGYGYTF
J: TRBJ2-2; V: TRBV9; CDR3: CASSPGWDGVGELFF
J: TRBJ2-5; V: TRBV18; CDR3: CASSVTKETQYF
J: TRBJ1-1; V: TRBV29-1; CDR3: CSVAGRLNTEAFF
J: TRBJ1-2; V: TRBV20-1; CDR3: CSARTGQHGYTF
J: TRBJ2-1; V: TRBV20-1; CDR3: CSAREGAYREFKVWNEQFF
J: TRBJ2-1; V: TRBV5-5; CDR3: CASSPRLAAYNEQFF
J: TRBJ2-1; V: TRBV12-3/TRBV12-4; CDR3: CASSLHRLAERANEQFF
J: TRBJ1-4; V: TRBV6-1; CDR3: CASSITTVAATNEKLFF
J: TRBJ1-5; V: TRBV12-3/TRBV12-4; CDR3: CASSLNSVKQPQHF
J: TRBJ2-7; V: TRBV5-1; CDR3: CASSNRQGSYEQYF
J: TRBJ1-4; V: TRBV4-3; CDR3: CASSQDVAVEKLFF
J: TRBJ2-5; V: TRBV18; CDR3: CASSPGTKETQYF
J: TRBJ1-1; V: TRBV7-3; CDR3: CASSWTGGTEAFF
J: TRBJ2-1; V: TRBV20-1; CDR3: CSAGRDSRTNEQFF
J: TRBJ1-2; V: TRBV12-3/TRBV12-4; CDR3: CASRRGGEDYGYTF
J: TRBJ2-7; V: TRBV5-4; CDR3: CASSLDSGNYEQYF
J: TRBJ2-7; V: TRBV20-1; CDR3: CSARRVNRGPYEQYF
J: TRBJ1-1; V: TRBV11-2; CDR3: CASSYRQGTNTEAFF
J: TRBJ2-1; V: TRBV29-1; CDR3: CSVELRSVYNEQFF
J: TRBJ1-4; V: TRBV7-9; CDR3: CASSLWGHGTNEKLFF
J: TRBJ2-1; V: TRBV11-1; CDR3: CASSPRLGYNEQFF
J: TRBJ1-4; V: TRBV6-1; CDR3: CASSRTVLPEKLFF
J: TRBJ2-2; V: TRBV12-3/TRBV12-4; CDR3: CASSLSLVGGELFF
J: TRBJ2-1; V: TRBV4-1; CDR3: CASSPGLAGPSSYNEQFF
J: TRBJ2-1; V: TRBV10-3; CDR3: CAISEGGGAGNSYNEQFF
J: TRBJ2-5; V: TRBV29-1; CDR3: CSVEGRDRETQYF
J: TRBJ2-7; V: TRBV6-5; CDR3: CASSYRRLASSYEQYF
J: TRBJ2-7; V: TRBV6-6; CDR3: CASSPYYEQYF
J: TRBJ1-2; V: TRBV29-1; CDR3: CSVEGGGSDGYTF
J: TRBJ1-1; V: TRBV30; CDR3: CAWNRAPNTEAFF
J: TRBJ1-5; V: TRBV12-3/TRBV12-4; CDR3: CASSPKSLGQPQHF